This T cell receptor beta chain was documented in a study of beta chain features in type 1 diabetes. As for this clone: Antigen unknown.

Germline CDR1 reads GTSNPN; CDR2 reads SVGIG (reference sequence). The CDR3 is made up of 14 amino acids. V dropped 2 bases and J dropped 3 bases, with 14 bases sitting between them. There was one heparinised blood draw per donor, averaging about 116 mL. The authors reverse transcribed all of the isolated RNA, so sequencing captured expressed TCRB transcripts. Measured with immunoSEQ multiplex PCR; TCRdb has only the in-frame clones, and not every one. The sample lists over 13,000 clones, roughly 76% occurring once. Whole-study results and caveats: The study found that naive, central memory and Treg TCRB repertoires appeared more similar in patients than in healthy donors. A moderate, significant TCRB CDR3 shortening appeared in type 1 diabetes across four CD4+ subsets.

Sequencing was carried out using stem cell memory CD4+ T cells from blood. The chain links TRBV30 to TRBJ2-7; weak D call: TRBD2 (7 bases). The receptor comes from a young woman with type 1 diabetes. CDR3 DNA sequence: TGTGCCTGGAGTCTTGGGGGCGGGAGCTACGAGCAGTACTTC. This sequence encodes CAWSLGGGSYEQYF.